This entry is about one TCR beta chain. Antigen: not known. Generated by immunoSEQ multiplex PCR, the TCRdb table keeps only in-frame clones and is missing some. The table has about 2.4 million clones, roughly nine tenths seen once. These data originate in a study of shared clonotypes between healthy human individuals. Across the study: Used for every donor were three CD4 naive, three CD4 memory, two CD8 naive and one CD8 memory plate.

Per germline, CDR1 SEHNR and CDR2 FQNEAQ (reference sequence). This CDR3 is built from 16 residues. J gave up 2 bases and V 5 bases, and 12 bases lay outside the gene matches. Findings and limits, study-wide: Between a handful of donors, naive CD4 clonotypes were shared at a level of approximately 5%.

The clonotype was recovered from a man aged 18-30 years in good health. The V gene is TRBV7-9, the J gene TRBJ2-7, with 7 bases matching TRBD1. Sequencing was performed on naive CD4+ T cells sorted from blood. Indicated subset: CD45RA+ positively selected. CDR3 coding DNA: TGTGCCAGCAGCCAACTACAGGGGTCGACTCCCTACGAGCAGTACTTC. This translates into CASSQLQGSTPYEQYF.